This is a list of T cell receptor beta chains from one sample in a study of T cells in Graves' hyperthyroidism and ophthalmopathy. TCRdb called the multiplex PCR reads again in MiXCR, with one record for every CDR3 protein. The sample lists around 720,000 distinct CDR3 sequences, 30% to 40% occurring once. The sequencing sample was made of blood. These receptors all stem from a woman aged 40 to 49 with Graves' hyperthyroidism. Both conserved end residues are part of each CDR3. The order of the fields is V gene, J gene, clone size, D gene, CDR3 DNA, CDR3 protein. D genes are given only for firm matches. Only some rows state a clone size, as once, few, many or a class for expanded clones.

v_call: TRBV19
j_call: TRBJ1-2
clone_size: -
d_call: -
cdr3_nt: TGTGCCAGCATCTCCCTAGAGCCGGGCTATGGCTACACCTTC
cdr3_aa: CASISLEPGYGYTF

v_call: TRBV7-9
j_call: TRBJ1-6
clone_size: many
d_call: -
cdr3_nt: TGTGCCAGCAGCCCATATTCGGCTTCACCCCTCCACTTT
cdr3_aa: CASSPYSASPLHF

v_call: TRBV19
j_call: TRBJ2-2
clone_size: -
d_call: TRBD2
cdr3_nt: TGTGCCAGTAGTCTGAGCGGGGGTTCAGCCGGGGAGCTGTTTTTT
cdr3_aa: CASSLSGGSAGELFF

v_call: TRBV7-2
j_call: TRBJ2-3
clone_size: -
d_call: -
cdr3_nt: TGTGCCAGCAGCGACGAATGGGCAACGCAGTATTTT
cdr3_aa: CASSDEWATQYF

v_call: TRBV5-4
j_call: TRBJ1-2
clone_size: many
d_call: -
cdr3_nt: TGTGCCAGCAGTCGTCGACGGAGTAAGGATGGCTACACCTTC
cdr3_aa: CASSRRRSKDGYTF

v_call: TRBV5-4
j_call: TRBJ1-2
clone_size: many
d_call: TRBD1
cdr3_nt: TGTGCCAGCAGAGGCCCGGACAGGCCGAACTATGGCTACACCTTC
cdr3_aa: CASRGPDRPNYGYTF

v_call: TRBV7-6
j_call: TRBJ2-7
clone_size: many
d_call: -
cdr3_nt: TGTGCCAGCAGCACCTCGCGCGGGGTGGGCCACGAGCAGTACTTC
cdr3_aa: CASSTSRGVGHEQYF

v_call: TRBV4-3
j_call: TRBJ1-1
clone_size: -
d_call: -
cdr3_nt: TGCGCCAGCAGCCAAGCTCATCTCAGGGGTCCTGAAGCTTTCTTT
cdr3_aa: CASSQAHLRGPEAFF

v_call: TRBV10-3
j_call: TRBJ1-4
clone_size: -
d_call: TRBD1
cdr3_nt: TGTGCCATCACCACAGGGGGAGGGTTT
cdr3_aa: CAITTGGGF

v_call: TRBV19
j_call: TRBJ2-5
clone_size: many
d_call: -
cdr3_nt: TGTGCCAGTAGTAGGGAGTCCCAAGAGACCCAGTACTTC
cdr3_aa: CASSRESQETQYF

v_call: TRBV2
j_call: TRBJ1-5
clone_size: many
d_call: -
cdr3_nt: TGTGCCAGCAGTGTTTTTCGGCGTCAGCCCCAGCATTTT
cdr3_aa: CASSVFRRQPQHF

v_call: TRBV24-1
j_call: TRBJ1-2
clone_size: -
d_call: TRBD1
cdr3_nt: TGTGCCACCAGTGATCCGTCCCGGGACAGGGGTGATGGCTACACCTTC
cdr3_aa: CATSDPSRDRGDGYTF

v_call: TRBV19
j_call: TRBJ1-2
clone_size: many
d_call: TRBD1
cdr3_nt: TGTGCCAGTAGTAAGGGGGCGCCTAACTATGGCTACACCTTC
cdr3_aa: CASSKGAPNYGYTF

v_call: TRBV10-3
j_call: TRBJ2-7
clone_size: -
d_call: -
cdr3_nt: TGTGCCAGCAGTTATGGTCTGGGGAGCTCCTACGAGCAGTACTTC
cdr3_aa: CASSYGLGSSYEQYF

v_call: TRBV18
j_call: TRBJ1-5
clone_size: -
d_call: -
cdr3_nt: TGTGCCAGCTCACCCTCCTGGGGGAGCAATCAGCCCCAGCATTTT
cdr3_aa: CASSPSWGSNQPQHF

v_call: TRBV5-1
j_call: TRBJ2-5
clone_size: -
d_call: -
cdr3_nt: TGCGCCAGCAGCCTACGACAGGGACTAGAGACCCAGTACTTC
cdr3_aa: CASSLRQGLETQYF

v_call: TRBV2
j_call: TRBJ1-2
clone_size: -
d_call: -
cdr3_nt: TGTGCCAGCAGTGGACTAGCGGGACCCAGCTATGGCTACACCTTC
cdr3_aa: CASSGLAGPSYGYTF

v_call: TRBV20-1
j_call: TRBJ2-5
clone_size: many
d_call: -
cdr3_nt: TGCAGTGCTAGTGTACCGGGTGGTGAGACCCAGTACTTC
cdr3_aa: CSASVPGGETQYF

v_call: TRBV6-1
j_call: TRBJ1-2
clone_size: -
d_call: TRBD1
cdr3_nt: TGTGCCAGCAGACCGGGACAGCCCGGGGACGGCTACACCTTC
cdr3_aa: CASRPGQPGDGYTF

v_call: TRBV6-5
j_call: TRBJ1-5
clone_size: -
d_call: -
cdr3_nt: TGTGCCAGCAGTTCCACCGGGGGTAGTGAGACCCAGCATTTT
cdr3_aa: CASSSTGGSETQHF

v_call: TRBV25-1
j_call: TRBJ2-3
clone_size: few
d_call: TRBD1
cdr3_nt: TGTGCCAGCAGAAGACAGGGCTCAGATACGCAGTATTTT
cdr3_aa: CASRRQGSDTQYF

v_call: TRBV7-8
j_call: TRBJ2-5
clone_size: many
d_call: -
cdr3_nt: TGTGCCAGCAGCTTAGTAGGGCAGCTCCAAGAGACCCAGTACTTC
cdr3_aa: CASSLVGQLQETQYF

v_call: TRBV2
j_call: TRBJ1-2
clone_size: many
d_call: -
cdr3_nt: TGTGCCAGCAGTGAATTGGGGGCCCTTAACTATGGCTACACCTTC
cdr3_aa: CASSELGALNYGYTF

v_call: TRBV2
j_call: TRBJ2-7
clone_size: -
d_call: -
cdr3_nt: TGTGCCAGCAGTGAGTTTCCGACAGTATCCTACGAGCAGTACTTC
cdr3_aa: CASSEFPTVSYEQYF

v_call: TRBV9
j_call: TRBJ2-3
clone_size: -
d_call: TRBD2
cdr3_nt: TGTGCCAGCAGCGTAGGGGCGGGAGGTCCGTCAGATACGCAGTATTTT
cdr3_aa: CASSVGAGGPSDTQYF

v_call: TRBV7-2
j_call: TRBJ2-2
clone_size: -
d_call: TRBD2
cdr3_nt: TGTGCCAGCAGCTTAGCGGCACTAGCGGGGAACACCGGGGAGCTGTTTTTT
cdr3_aa: CASSLAALAGNTGELFF

v_call: TRBV4-3
j_call: TRBJ1-1
clone_size: -
d_call: -
cdr3_nt: TGCGCCAGCAGCCAAGATTCCATATACCAGGAAGCTTTCTTT
cdr3_aa: CASSQDSIYQEAFF

v_call: TRBV7-9
j_call: TRBJ1-1
clone_size: many
d_call: TRBD1
cdr3_nt: TGTGCCAGCAGCAGTCCCGGGACAGGGACGAACACTGAAGCTTTCTTT
cdr3_aa: CASSSPGTGTNTEAFF

v_call: TRBV10-1
j_call: TRBJ1-1
clone_size: many
d_call: -
cdr3_nt: TGCGCCAGCAGCAGTGAGCGGTGGGGCAATCCAACTGAAGCTTTCTTT
cdr3_aa: CASSSERWGNPTEAFF

v_call: TRBV6-6
j_call: TRBJ1-6
clone_size: -
d_call: -
cdr3_nt: TGTGCCAGCAGTTACTCGATCCAGGGTGGTTCACCCCTCCACTTT
cdr3_aa: CASSYSIQGGSPLHF

v_call: TRBV29-1
j_call: TRBJ1-5
clone_size: -
d_call: -
cdr3_nt: TGCAGCGTTGAATCGGGGAGCAATCAGCCCCAGCATTTT
cdr3_aa: CSVESGSNQPQHF

v_call: TRBV11-2
j_call: TRBJ2-1
clone_size: -
d_call: TRBD2
cdr3_nt: TGTGCCAGCAGCTCAAGACTAGCGGGGACCCGGGGTGAGCAGTTCTTC
cdr3_aa: CASSSRLAGTRGEQFF

v_call: TRBV20-1
j_call: TRBJ1-1
clone_size: many
d_call: -
cdr3_nt: TGCAGTGCTGAATACCCCAGGGGTTACACTGAAGCTTTCTTT
cdr3_aa: CSAEYPRGYTEAFF

v_call: TRBV6-5
j_call: TRBJ2-2
clone_size: -
d_call: -
cdr3_nt: TGTGCCAGCAGTTACCTCTCGGGAGCCGCGAACACCGGGGAGCTGTTTTTT
cdr3_aa: CASSYLSGAANTGELFF

v_call: TRBV4-1
j_call: TRBJ1-5
clone_size: few
d_call: TRBD1
cdr3_nt: TGCGCCAGCAGGCGACAGGGGGCCGATCAGCCCCAGCATTTT
cdr3_aa: CASRRQGADQPQHF

v_call: TRBV29-1
j_call: TRBJ1-2
clone_size: many
d_call: -
cdr3_nt: TGCAGCGTTCTGGCCTTAGGTTCGGGCTACACCTTC
cdr3_aa: CSVLALGSGYTF

v_call: TRBV29-1
j_call: TRBJ1-3
clone_size: -
d_call: -
cdr3_nt: TGCAGCGTTGACAGGCAGGGCAACACCATATATTTT
cdr3_aa: CSVDRQGNTIYF

v_call: TRBV5-1
j_call: TRBJ2-7
clone_size: few
d_call: TRBD1
cdr3_nt: TGCGCCAGCAGCGGGGACAGGGTCCCCTACGAGCAGTACTTC
cdr3_aa: CASSGDRVPYEQYF

v_call: TRBV7-3
j_call: TRBJ1-1
clone_size: -
d_call: -
cdr3_nt: TGTGCCAGCAGCAAGGGGGGCAGTATGTTGAACACTGAAGCTTTCTTT
cdr3_aa: CASSKGGSMLNTEAFF

v_call: TRBV11-2
j_call: TRBJ2-6
clone_size: -
d_call: TRBD1
cdr3_nt: TGTGCCAGCAGCTCCAGGGACAGCCTAAGGGCCAACGTCCTGACTTTC
cdr3_aa: CASSSRDSLRANVLTF

v_call: TRBV6-5
j_call: TRBJ2-7
clone_size: -
d_call: -
cdr3_nt: TGTGCCAGCAGTTACGGGCTCGTCGGGGAGGGGGACTACGAGCAGTACTTC
cdr3_aa: CASSYGLVGEGDYEQYF

v_call: TRBV27
j_call: TRBJ1-4
clone_size: few
d_call: TRBD1
cdr3_nt: TGTGCCAGCAGGGAGACAGGGGGGTATGAAAAACTGTTTTTT
cdr3_aa: CASRETGGYEKLFF